The clone carrying this T cell receptor (beta chain) was seen only a few times. The antigen remains unidentified. TCRdb independently ran MiXCR on the 5' RACE reads; one entry per CDR3 protein. The data contain around 60,000 distinct CDR3 sequences, around 13% of them singletons. This record comes from a study of early T cells in non-severe SARS-CoV-2 infection. Findings and limits, study-wide: VDJdb matching skewed toward anti-spike CD8 responses, missing private and CD4 specificities.

CDR1 SGDLS and CDR2 YYNGEE come from the germline V gene. The CDR3 is 16 residues long. The trim removed 4 bases at V and 5 bases at J, leaving 12 bases unmatched. Material: whole blood. This clonotype was obtained from an adult who was a healthcare worker with PCR-confirmed SARS-CoV-2 infection or an uninfected control (not recorded which). The chain links TRBV9 to TRBJ1-5; 7 bases agree with TRBD1. The CDR3 loop is CASSPGPGQFYQPQHF. As DNA, the CDR3 is TGTGCCAGCAGCCCAGGGCCGGGACAGTTCTATCAGCCCCAGCATTTT.